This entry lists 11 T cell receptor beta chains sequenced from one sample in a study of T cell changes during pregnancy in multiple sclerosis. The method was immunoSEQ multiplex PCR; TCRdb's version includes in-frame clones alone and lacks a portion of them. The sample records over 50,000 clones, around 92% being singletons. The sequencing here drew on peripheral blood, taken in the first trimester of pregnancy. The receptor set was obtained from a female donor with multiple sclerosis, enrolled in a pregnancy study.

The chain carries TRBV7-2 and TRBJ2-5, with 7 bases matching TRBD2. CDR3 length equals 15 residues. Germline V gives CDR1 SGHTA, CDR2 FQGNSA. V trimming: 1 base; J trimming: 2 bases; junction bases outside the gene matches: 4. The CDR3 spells CASSLGGGSQETQYF. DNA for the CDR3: TGTGCCAGCAGCTTAGGTGGCGGGAGTCAAGAGACCCAGTACTTC.

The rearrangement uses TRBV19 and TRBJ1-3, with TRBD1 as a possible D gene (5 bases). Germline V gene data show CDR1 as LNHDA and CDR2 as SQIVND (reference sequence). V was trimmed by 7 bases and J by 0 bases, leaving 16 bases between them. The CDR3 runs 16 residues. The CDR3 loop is CASTIWSGGSGNTIYF. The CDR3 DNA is TGTGCCAGTACTATCTGGTCGGGGGGCTCTGGAAACACCATATATTTT.

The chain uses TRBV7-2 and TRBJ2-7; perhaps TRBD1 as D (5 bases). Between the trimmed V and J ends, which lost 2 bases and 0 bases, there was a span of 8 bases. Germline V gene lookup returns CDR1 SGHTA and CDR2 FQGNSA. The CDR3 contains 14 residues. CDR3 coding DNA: TGTGCCAGCAGCTTAATCAGGGACTCCTACGAGCAGTACTTC. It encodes CASSLIRDSYEQYF.

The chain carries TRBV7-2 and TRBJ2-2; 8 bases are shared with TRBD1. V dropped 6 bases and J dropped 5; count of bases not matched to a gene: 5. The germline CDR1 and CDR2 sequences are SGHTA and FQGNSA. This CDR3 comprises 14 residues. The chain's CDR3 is CASRRTGKTGELFF. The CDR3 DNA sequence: TGTGCCAGCAGGCGGACAGGGAAGACCGGGGAGCTGTTTTTT.

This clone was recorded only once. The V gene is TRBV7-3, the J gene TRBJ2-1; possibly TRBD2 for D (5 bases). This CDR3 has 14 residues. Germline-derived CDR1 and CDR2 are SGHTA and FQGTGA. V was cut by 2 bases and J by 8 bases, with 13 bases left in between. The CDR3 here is CASSLLEGDDEQFF. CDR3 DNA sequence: TGTGCCAGCAGCTTATTAGAGGGAGATGATGAGCAGTTCTTC.

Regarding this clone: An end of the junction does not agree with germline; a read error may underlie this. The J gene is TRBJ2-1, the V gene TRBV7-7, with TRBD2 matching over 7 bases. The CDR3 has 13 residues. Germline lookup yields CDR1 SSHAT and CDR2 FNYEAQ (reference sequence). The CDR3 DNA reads TGTGCTAGCAGCTTAGCAGCGGGAAATGAGCAGTTCTTC. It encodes CASSLAAGNEQFF.

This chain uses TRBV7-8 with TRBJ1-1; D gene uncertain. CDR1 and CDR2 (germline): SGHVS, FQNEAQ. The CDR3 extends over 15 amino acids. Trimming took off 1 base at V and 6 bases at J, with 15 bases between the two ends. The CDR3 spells CASSLEMVLASEAFF. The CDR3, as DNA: TGTGCCAGCAGCTTAGAGATGGTCCTGGCCTCTGAAGCTTTCTTT.

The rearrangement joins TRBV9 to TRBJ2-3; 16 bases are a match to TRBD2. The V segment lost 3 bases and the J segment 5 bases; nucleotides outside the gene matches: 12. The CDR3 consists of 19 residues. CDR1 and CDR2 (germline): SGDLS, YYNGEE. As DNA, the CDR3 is TGTGCCAGCAGCGAGACGATACCGGGACTAGCGGGAGGGGTAGATACGCAGTATTTT. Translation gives CASSETIPGLAGGVDTQYF.

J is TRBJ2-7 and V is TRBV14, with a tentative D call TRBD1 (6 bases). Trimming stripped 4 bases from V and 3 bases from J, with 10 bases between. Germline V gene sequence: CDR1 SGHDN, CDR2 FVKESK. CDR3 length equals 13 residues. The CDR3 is CASSLIQGYEQYF. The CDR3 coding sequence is TGTGCCAGCAGCCTGATACAGGGCTACGAGCAGTACTTC.

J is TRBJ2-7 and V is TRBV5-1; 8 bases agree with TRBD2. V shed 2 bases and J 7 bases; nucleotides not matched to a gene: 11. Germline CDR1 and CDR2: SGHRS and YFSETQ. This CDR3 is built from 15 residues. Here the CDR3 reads CASSFTSGSTREQYF. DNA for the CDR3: TGCGCCAGCAGCTTTACTAGCGGCTCAACGCGGGAGCAGTACTTC.

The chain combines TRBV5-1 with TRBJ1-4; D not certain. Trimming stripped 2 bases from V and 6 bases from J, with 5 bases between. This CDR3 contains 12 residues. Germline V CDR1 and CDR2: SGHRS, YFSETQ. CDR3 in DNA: TGCGCCAGCAGCTTCGGGGATGAAAAACTGTTTTTT. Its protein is CASSFGDEKLFF.